The clone carrying this T cell receptor (beta chain) came up a few times. The antigen is unknown. A much bigger clone sits one base away, suggesting this may be a read error. Lacking the conserved final phenylalanine or tryptophan, this CDR3 likely reflects a read error. The data stem from a study of T cells in Graves' hyperthyroidism and ophthalmopathy. With 2 bases removed from V and 1 base from J, the gap between germline ends came to 14 bases. This CDR3 is built from 16 residues. Per the germline V gene, CDR1 is SGHAT and CDR2 is FQDESV (reference sequence). Amplification of TCR beta CDR3 regions was performed using RNA transcripts as template. Primed by the HTBI set, a first-round RT-PCR was run on the TCR CDR3. TCRdb independently ran MiXCR on the multiplex PCR reads; one entry per CDR3 protein. The data contain around 620,000 distinct CDR3 sequences, under 20% of them singletons. Exclusion of patients followed from uncontrolled infection, other autoimmune disease, pregnancy or lactation.

Study conclusions and caveats: From stable hyperthyroidism, ophthalmopathy was set apart by a 13 V-J model.

This clonotype was obtained from a woman in her 30s with Graves' hyperthyroidism. Material for sequencing was blood. The rearrangement links TRBV11-1 to TRBJ2-5; D could derive from TRBD1 or TRBD2 (6 bases each). The CDR3 spells CASSLNNGGPQETQYL. The CDR3 coding sequence is TGTGCCAGCAGCTTAAACAACGGGGGCCCCCAAGAGACCCAGTACCTC.